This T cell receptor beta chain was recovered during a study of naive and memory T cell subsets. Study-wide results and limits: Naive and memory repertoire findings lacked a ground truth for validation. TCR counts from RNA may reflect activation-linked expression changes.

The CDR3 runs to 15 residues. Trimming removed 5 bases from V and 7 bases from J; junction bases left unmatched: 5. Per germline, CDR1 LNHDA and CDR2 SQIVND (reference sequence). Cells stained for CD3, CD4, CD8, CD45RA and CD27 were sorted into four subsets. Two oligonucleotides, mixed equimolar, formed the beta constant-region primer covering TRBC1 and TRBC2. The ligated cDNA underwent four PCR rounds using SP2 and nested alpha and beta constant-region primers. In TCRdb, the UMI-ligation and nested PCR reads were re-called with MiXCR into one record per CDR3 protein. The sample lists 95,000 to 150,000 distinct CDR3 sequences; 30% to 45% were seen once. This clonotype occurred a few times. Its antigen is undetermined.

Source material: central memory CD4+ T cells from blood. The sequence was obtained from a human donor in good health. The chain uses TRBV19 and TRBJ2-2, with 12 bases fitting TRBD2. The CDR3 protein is CASSPGTSGLGELFF. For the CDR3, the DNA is TGTGCCAGTAGTCCAGGGACTAGCGGGCTCGGGGAGCTGTTTTTT.